This paragraph covers one TCR beta chain sequence. Its antigen is still unknown. Library preparation for TCR beta used quantitative 5'-RACE with molecular barcodes. MiXCR, run by TCRdb on the 5' RACE reads, gives a single entry per CDR3 protein. This sample has fewer than 750,000 distinct CDR3 sequences; around 17% occur once, and the top ten carry 15% to 20%. Germline V lookup: CDR1 SGHAT, CDR2 FQDESV (reference sequence). The V end lost 5 bases, the J end lost 3 bases, and 13 bases lay between the germline ends. The CDR3 totals 15 residues. These data come from a study of CD8 T cells in ankylosing spondylitis. Study-wide results and caveats: Ankylosing spondylitis blood appeared to carry a characteristic TCR beta motif of several highly homologous variants. Relatively rare in peripheral blood, disease-linked clones were also CD8+.

The source material was blood, either unsorted or a sorted T cell fraction (not recorded which). The chain combines TRBV11-1 with TRBJ2-2; no firm D call. The receptor was isolated from a male donor with ankylosing spondylitis. The CDR3 region has the DNA TGTGCCAGCAGCATCCCGAGCGAGTACACCGGGGAGCTGTTTTTT. Translating it yields CASSIPSEYTGELFF.